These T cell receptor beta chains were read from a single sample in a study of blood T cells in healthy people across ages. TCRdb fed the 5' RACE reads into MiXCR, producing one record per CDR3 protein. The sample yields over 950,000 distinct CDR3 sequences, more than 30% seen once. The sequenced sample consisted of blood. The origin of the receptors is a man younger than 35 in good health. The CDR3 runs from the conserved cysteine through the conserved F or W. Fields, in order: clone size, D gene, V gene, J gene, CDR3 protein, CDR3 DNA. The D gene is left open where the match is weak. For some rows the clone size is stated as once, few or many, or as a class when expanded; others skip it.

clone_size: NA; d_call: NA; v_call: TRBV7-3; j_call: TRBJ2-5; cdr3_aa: CASSLMGQILNEQYF; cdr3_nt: TGTGCCAGCAGCTTAATGGGCCAGATCTTGAATGAGCAGTACTTC
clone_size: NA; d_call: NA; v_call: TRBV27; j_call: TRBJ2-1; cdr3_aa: CASRGLSNEQFF; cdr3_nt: TGTGCCAGCAGGGGACTCTCCAATGAGCAGTTCTTC
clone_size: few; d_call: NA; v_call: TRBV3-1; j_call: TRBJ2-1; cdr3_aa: CASSQGSAEYNEQFF; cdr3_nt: TGTGCCAGCAGCCAAGGTAGCGCTGAGTACAATGAGCAGTTCTTC
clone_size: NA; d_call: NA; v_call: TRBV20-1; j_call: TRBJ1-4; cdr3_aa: CSARDLGFEKLFF; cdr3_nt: TGCAGTGCTAGAGATCTAGGGTTTGAAAAACTGTTTTTT
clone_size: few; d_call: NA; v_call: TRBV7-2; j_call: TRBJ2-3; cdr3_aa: CASSGTSYTQYF; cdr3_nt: TGTGCCAGTAGTGGGACTTCTTATACGCAGTATTTT
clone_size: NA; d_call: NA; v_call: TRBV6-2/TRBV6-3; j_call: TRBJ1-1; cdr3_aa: CASSYSIGTLRAFF; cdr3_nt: TGTGCCAGCAGTTACTCGATCGGGACACTACGGGCTTTCTTT
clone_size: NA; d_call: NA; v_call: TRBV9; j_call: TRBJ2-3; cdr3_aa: CASSVLDLAGSDTQYF; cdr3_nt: TGTGCCAGCAGCGTACTTGATCTAGCCGGGTCAGATACGCAGTATTTT
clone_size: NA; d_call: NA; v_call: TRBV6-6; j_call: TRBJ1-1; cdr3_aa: CASSYILGAEAFF; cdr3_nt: TGTGCCAGCAGTTACATCCTCGGTGCTGAAGCTTTCTTT
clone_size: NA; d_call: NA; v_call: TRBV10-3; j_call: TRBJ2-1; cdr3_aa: CAISDPDQYNEQFF; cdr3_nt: TGTGCCATCAGTGACCCGGACCAGTACAATGAGCAGTTCTTC
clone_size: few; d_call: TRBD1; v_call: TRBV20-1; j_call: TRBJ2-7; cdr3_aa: CSAREMGTVSPYEQYF; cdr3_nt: TGCAGTGCTAGAGAGATGGGGACAGTTAGCCCCTACGAGCAGTACTTC
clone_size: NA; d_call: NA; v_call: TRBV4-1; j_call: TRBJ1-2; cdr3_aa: CASSQDPRAGYTF; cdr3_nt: TGCGCCAGCAGCCAAGATCCACGGGCTGGCTACACCTTC
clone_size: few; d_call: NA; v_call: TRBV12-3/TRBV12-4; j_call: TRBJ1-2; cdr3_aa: CASSFSGKGNYGYTF; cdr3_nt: TGTGCCAGCAGTTTCTCAGGGAAGGGAAACTATGGCTACACCTTC
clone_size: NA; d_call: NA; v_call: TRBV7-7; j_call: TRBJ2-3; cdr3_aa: CASSLSPGGTDTQYF; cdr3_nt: TGTGCCAGCAGCTTAAGCCCAGGGGGCACAGATACGCAGTATTTT
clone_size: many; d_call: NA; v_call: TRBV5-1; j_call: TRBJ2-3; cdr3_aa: CASSPPAGDTDTQYF; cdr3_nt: TGCGCCAGCAGCCCCCCGGCAGGAGACACAGATACGCAGTATTTT
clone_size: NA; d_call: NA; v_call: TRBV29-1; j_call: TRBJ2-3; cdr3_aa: CSVEIERGLRTDTQYF; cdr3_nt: TGCAGCGTTGAGATCGAACGGGGGCTCAGGACAGATACGCAGTATTTT
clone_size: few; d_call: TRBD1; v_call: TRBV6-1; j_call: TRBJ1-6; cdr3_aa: CASTPEDRGLSYNSPLHF; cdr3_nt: TGTGCCAGCACCCCGGAGGACAGGGGGCTCTCCTATAATTCACCCCTCCACTTT